The text below deals with one T cell receptor beta chain. The data belong to a study of control samples from healthy donors and cancer patients. The data were produced by immunoSEQ multiplex PCR, yet TCRdb's version contains in-frame clones alone and is incomplete. The table shows tens of thousands of clones, with around 89% occurring only once. The germline gives CDR1 GTSNPN, CDR2 SVGIG (reference sequence). Trimming pared 2 bases from V and 10 bases from J, leaving 9 bases between. The CDR3 is 11 amino acids. V and J are TRBV30 and TRBJ2-1, with D perhaps matching TRBD2 (6 bases). The sequence was collected from a man aged 55 to 69 with colorectal cancer. Sample: PBMCs. CDR3 sequence (DNA): TGTGCCTGGAGTAACGGGGGAGAGCAGTTCTTC. It specifies CAWSNGGEQFF.